The 2 T cell receptor beta chains given below trace back to one sample, sequenced in a study of blood T cell dynamics during melanoma immunotherapy. Time point described: pre-treatment baseline. Profiling relied on immunoSEQ multiplex PCR, and the TCRdb table lists in-frame clones only, not all of them. This table holds tens of thousands of clones, roughly 87% found once. Sequencing was performed on blood, taken from a patient treated with checkpoint blockade. Receptors originate from a human donor with melanoma.

This chain connects TRBV28 to TRBJ2-7; D possibly corresponds to TRBD2 (6 bases). Trimming removed 4 bases at V and 3 bases at J, with 19 bases between. CDR1 is MDHEN and CDR2 is SYDVKM in the germline V gene. The CDR3 runs to 16 residues. The CDR3 bases are TGTGCCAGCAGTTCCCTTCTTGGGACTTGGATCTACGAGCAGTACTTC. Its translation: CASSSLLGTWIYEQYF. Complete variable domain (other parts from reference TRBV28 and TRBJ2-7): DVKVTQSSRYLVKRTGEKVFLECVQDMDHENMFWYRQDPGLGLRLIYFSYDVKMKEKGDIPEGYSVSREKKERFSLILESASTNQTSMYLCASSSLLGTWIYEQYFGPGTRLTVT.

The chain uses TRBV27 and TRBJ2-7, with no clear D. Trimming shortened V by 2 bases and J by 6 bases, and 8 bases separated the two germline ends. This CDR3 is 12 amino acids long. Germline values: CDR1 MNHEY, CDR2 SMNVEV (reference sequence). CDR3 bases: TGTGCCAGCAGTTTACGGACGGGCGAGCAGTACTTC. Protein product: CASSLRTGEQYF.